Presented here are 21 T cell receptor beta chains from one specimen sequenced in a study of human T cells and chemical hapten exposure. One entry per CDR3 protein results from TCRdb running MiXCR on the RACE reads. Of roughly 72,000 distinct CDR3 sequences listed, about a tenth are singletons. Documented time point: patch test 1, 2 weeks after DPC sensitization. Treatment given: therapeutic diphenylcyclopropenone sensitization with weekly scalp DPC. Sample: whole blood, taken in connection with sensitization to the hapten diphenylcyclopropenone (DPC). These receptors were collected from a woman aged 45-59 years with alopecia areata. Some clones in this sample may be carry-over from other donors' samples.

This clonotype appeared a few times. The chain joins TRBV7-6 to TRBJ2-5; possibly TRBD2 for D (5 bases). V gave up 2 bases and J gave up 2 bases, with 9 bases separating them. The CDR3 is 14 amino acids. Germline-derived CDR1 and CDR2 are SGHVS and FNYEAQ. The CDR3 protein is CASSLNTGQETQYF. In nucleotides, the CDR3 is TGTGCCAGCAGCTTAAACACGGGGCAAGAGACCCAGTACTTC.

This clonotype was counted only a few times. CDR3 in amino acids: CSARKQGSNQPQHF. CDR3 coding DNA: TGCAGTGCTAGGAAACAGGGAAGCAATCAGCCCCAGCATTTT. The V call is TRBV20-1, the J call TRBJ1-5, with D perhaps matching TRBD1 (6 bases). The CDR3 is 14 residues long. Germline V gene data show CDR1 as DFQATT and CDR2 as SNEGSKA (reference sequence). With 3 bases removed from V and 1 base from J, the gap between germline ends came to 10 bases.

This clonotype was recorded a few times. The J gene is TRBJ1-6, the V gene TRBV4-1, with a possible D match to TRBD1 (5 bases). This CDR3 comprises 18 residues. The ends were cut back, 4 bases at V and 7 bases at J, with 23 bases in the middle. Germline lookup yields CDR1 MGHRA and CDR2 YSYEKL. The CDR3 loop is CASSLSTTGNGGNSPLHF. CDR3 nucleotides: TGCGCCAGCAGCCTCTCGACGACGGGGAATGGGGGAAATTCACCCCTCCACTTT.

This clonotype has just a few counts. V usage is TRBV29-1 and J usage is TRBJ2-2; TRBD1 agrees at 10 bases. V lost 7 bases and J lost 3; bases outside the gene matches: 8. CDR1 and CDR2 (germline): SQVTM, ANQGSEA. There are 15 residues in the CDR3. The CDR3 region is CSALPGTGDTGELFF. The CDR3 coding sequence is TGCAGCGCTTTACCCGGGACAGGGGACACCGGGGAGCTGTTTTTT.

This clonotype was detected many times. The chain employs TRBV6-1 and TRBJ1-5; TRBD1 matches at 7 bases. Germline loops: CDR1 MNHNS, CDR2 SASEGT. This CDR3 region has 16 residues. Losses at the gene ends were 7 bases for V and 0 bases for J; bases not matched to a gene: 9. The DNA of the CDR3 is TGTGCCAGCACCCGCGGGACAGTGCATAGCAATCAGCCCCAGCATTTT. It translates to CASTRGTVHSNQPQHF.

This clonotype was seen ten or more times. This chain uses TRBV10-3 with TRBJ1-5, with D unclear. Trimming stripped 4 bases from V and 2 bases from J, with 15 bases between. This CDR3 has 16 residues. Per germline, CDR1 ENHRY and CDR2 SYGVKD. DNA for the CDR3: TGTGCCATCAGTGCGAATTCTGGAGTCGGCAATCAGCCCCAGCATTTT. Residues: CAISANSGVGNQPQHF.

This clonotype turned up a few times. One junction end disagrees with the germline gene, perhaps due to a read error. This chain uses TRBV29-1 with TRBJ2-5, with D possibly matching TRBD1 (6 bases). CDR1 SQVTM and CDR2 ANQGSEA come from the germline V gene. The CDR3 runs 13 residues. The DNA for the CDR3 is TGCAGCGCTGAATCACAGGGTCTCGGGACCCAGTACTTC. Translation: CSAESQGLGTQYF. The full variable domain, with the rest looked up from reference TRBV29-1 and TRBJ2-5, is SAVISQKPSRDICQRGTSLTIQCQVDSQVTMMFWYRQQPGQSLTLIATANQGSEATYESGFVIDKFPISRPNLTFSTLTVSNMSPEDSSIYLCSAESQGLGTQYFGPGTRLLVL.

A few counts support this clonotype. The chain uses TRBV12-3 or TRBV12-4 and TRBJ2-7; 7 nucleotides line up with TRBD1. V shed 4 bases, J shed 3 bases, and the junction held 6 bases outside the gene matches. This CDR3 has 14 residues. CDR3 bases: TGTGCCAGCAGTTCCGACAGGGAAGGCTACGAGCAGTACTTC. This codes for CASSSDREGYEQYF.

The genes are TRBV10-1 and TRBJ2-5, with unresolved D. The CDR3 length is 13 residues. The germline gives CDR1 WNHNN, CDR2 SYGVQD (reference sequence). V shed 6 bases and J shed 7 bases, with 15 bases lying between them. CDR3 in DNA: TGCGCCAGCAGCGCAAGCCAGTGGGGGACCCAGTACTTC. The encoded protein is CASSASQWGTQYF.

The genes are TRBV27 and TRBJ2-4; D is unresolved. Trimming stripped 5 bases from V and 0 bases from J, with 11 bases between. The V gene's germline CDR1 is MNHEY and CDR2 SMNVEV (reference sequence). CDR3 length: 15 amino acids. The CDR3 region is CASSPRILAKNIQYF. CDR3 nucleotide sequence: TGTGCCAGCAGTCCCAGGATTCTAGCCAAAAACATTCAGTACTTC.

In this sample, this clonotype turned up a few times. J is TRBJ2-7 and V is TRBV12-5; D possibly uses TRBD1 or TRBD2 (5 bases each). Trimming stripped 6 bases from V and 7 bases from J, with 19 bases between. The CDR3 consists of 14 residues. In germline, CDR1 is LGHNT, CDR2 FRNRAP. CDR3 bases: TGTGCTAGTGGCCCCGGGACCGTCTCCTTGGAGCAGTACTTC. Its translation: CASGPGTVSLEQYF. Full variable domain (remainder filled in from reference TRBV12-5 and TRBJ2-7): DARVTQTPRHKVTEMGQEVTMRCQPILGHNTVFWYRQTMMQGLELLAYFRNRAPLDDSGMPKDRFSAEMPDATLATLKIQPSEPRDSAVYFCASGPGTVSLEQYFGPGTRLTVT.

The CDR3 spells CASSPDGYNQPQHF. The CDR3 DNA reads as TGTGCCAGCAGCCCCGACGGATACAATCAGCCCCAGCATTTT. This chain links TRBV7-2 with TRBJ1-5; D is unresolved. The ends were cut back, 5 bases at V and 3 bases at J, with 11 bases in the middle. The V gene's germline CDR1 is SGHTA and CDR2 FQGNSA. The CDR3 consists of 14 residues.

In its sample, this clonotype was seen once. V gene TRBV24-1 combines with J gene TRBJ2-1; the D gene is possibly TRBD2 (5 bases). Germline CDR1 reads KGHDR; CDR2 reads SFDVKD. The CDR3 loop spans 12 amino acids. Trimming took 5 bases from V and 10 from J, leaving 11 bases between them. The CDR3, as DNA: TGTGCCACCAGTGCGGCTAGCTTGGAGCAGTTCTTC. It is translated as CATSAASLEQFF.

The chain combines TRBV30 with TRBJ2-2, with D unclear. With 3 bases removed from V and 4 bases from J, the gap between germline ends came to 9 bases. This CDR3 has 13 amino acids. The germline V gene encodes CDR1 GTSNPN and CDR2 SVGIG (reference sequence). The chain's CDR3 is CAWRKLLTGELFF. CDR3 DNA sequence: TGTGCCTGGAGAAAGCTCCTCACCGGGGAGCTGTTTTTT.

Only a few counts were recorded for this clonotype. The chain joins TRBV10-1 to TRBJ2-2, with unresolved D. The germline CDR1 and CDR2 sequences are WNHNN and SYGVQD (reference sequence). The CDR3 loop spans 14 amino acids. V was clipped by 3 bases and J by 1 base, with 6 bases between them. The CDR3 nucleotides read TGCGCCAGCAGTGACGCCTGGAACACCGGGGAGCTGTTTTTT. This gives the protein CASSDAWNTGELFF.

This clonotype came up a few times. The chain couples TRBV6-2 or TRBV6-3 to TRBJ2-2; TRBD2 matches at 10 bases. V lost 4 bases to trimming and J lost 6 bases; unmatched junction nucleotides: 8. From germline, CDR1 is MNHEY and CDR2 SVGEGT. The CDR3 extends over 16 amino acids. This CDR3 is CASSSPPSGSAGELFF. The CDR3 DNA follows: TGTGCCAGCAGTTCCCCGCCTAGCGGGAGTGCCGGGGAGCTGTTTTTT.

This clonotype was seen more than once but under ten times. The chain has TRBV24-1 and TRBJ2-2; tentative D call: TRBD2 (6 bases). Germline V gene data show CDR1 as KGHDR and CDR2 as SFDVKD. This CDR3 contains 14 residues. V gave up 0 bases and J gave up 5 bases, with 6 bases separating them. This CDR3 is CATSDLGGTGELFF. The CDR3 coding sequence is TGTGCCACCAGTGATTTGGGGGGGACCGGGGAGCTGTTTTTT.

This clonotype was picked up a small number of times. The chain carries TRBV28 and TRBJ1-2, with D unclear. This CDR3 contains 13 residues. V was clipped by 2 bases and J by 10 bases, with 14 bases between them. Germline loops: CDR1 MDHEN, CDR2 SYDVKM. CDR3 DNA: TGTGCCAGCAGTTTAACAGTGGTGAGATCCTACACCTTC. This sequence encodes CASSLTVVRSYTF.

The rearrangement joins TRBV7-9 to TRBJ2-2, with TRBD1 identical over 7 bases. Unmatched junction bases numbered 5, after V lost 6 bases and J lost 4 bases. Germline-derived CDR1 and CDR2 are SEHNR and FQNEAQ (reference sequence). The CDR3 is 14 amino acids. CDR3: CASRQTGATGELFF. The CDR3 region has the DNA TGTGCCAGCAGACAAACAGGGGCCACCGGGGAGCTGTTTTTT.

This clonotype was seen many times. This chain connects TRBV28 to TRBJ1-5, with D possibly TRBD1 on 5 matching bases. Germline CDR1 reads MDHEN; CDR2 reads SYDVKM. The CDR3 contains 14 residues. V lost 3 bases to trimming and J lost 7 bases, with 13 bases between them. The CDR3 region has the DNA TGTGCCAGCAGTTTCTTGCAGGGAGGCCAGCCCCAGCATTTT. The encoded protein is CASSFLQGGQPQHF.

The gene calls are TRBV12-3 or TRBV12-4 and TRBJ1-5; D call uncertain. The CDR3 covers 13 residues. Trimming cost V 8 bases and J 7 bases, with 15 bases left between them. This CDR3 is CASASSRVQPQHF. DNA for the CDR3: TGTGCCAGCGCTTCTTCCCGGGTACAGCCCCAGCATTTT.